This is a list of T cell receptor beta chains from one sample in a study of blood T cell repertoires in COVID-19. Clones were sequenced by immunoSEQ multiplex PCR, and TCRdb holds only the in-frame ones, with some missing. The table has around 230,000 clones, 87% seen once. Source material: peripheral blood. These receptors all come from a man in his 60s who had recovered from COVID-19. Each CDR3 is given with its conserved first and last residue.

j_call,v_call,cdr3_aa
TRBJ1-3,TRBV15,CATSRDPGAGNTIYF
TRBJ2-3,TRBV7-6,CASSQSDTLPDTQYF
TRBJ1-2,TRBV7-2,CASSPPGQINYGYTF
TRBJ1-3,TRBV6-6,CASSYTGTAGNTIYF
TRBJ1-1,TRBV12-3/TRBV12-4,CASRADRYTEAFF
TRBJ2-3,TRBV7-8,CASSFIAGATTDTQYF
TRBJ1-5,TRBV6-5,CASRRQDSQPQHF
TRBJ1-2,TRBV7-2,CASSPTVKNGYTF
TRBJ2-1,TRBV19,CASSVLWASYNEQFF
TRBJ1-6,TRBV6-1,CASSGNRGTYNSPLHF
TRBJ2-7,TRBV6-6,CASSYFRQGYHYEQYF
TRBJ1-2,TRBV6-1,CASSEPGQGYYGYTF
TRBJ2-7,TRBV5-4,CASYEGENYEQYF
TRBJ2-3,TRBV7-9,CASSLTTSTDTQYF
TRBJ2-2,TRBV10-1,CASSNTGELFF
TRBJ2-5,TRBV6-5,CASRGSLSQETQYF
TRBJ2-1,TRBV6-5,CASSIDRRNEQFF
TRBJ1-1,TRBV7-6,CASSLGGGRPNTEAFF
TRBJ2-3,TRBV6-5,CASRTSGGFTDTQYF
TRBJ1-2,TRBV12-3/TRBV12-4,CASSWGRVGGYTF
TRBJ1-5,TRBV28,CASSLWGTGLNQPQHF
TRBJ2-1,TRBV12-3/TRBV12-4,CASSTGGFEQFF
TRBJ2-7,TRBV3-1/TRBV3-2,CASSQVLGQGGRPSEQYF
TRBJ2-1,TRBV4-2,CASSQDGRNEQFF
TRBJ1-5,TRBV6-7,CASSYSRHPQPQHF
TRBJ2-3,TRBV5-1,CASSPGDRGTDTQYF
TRBJ1-2,TRBV27,CASRGTSRSNYGYTF
TRBJ1-2,TRBV24-1,CATSDWGLNYGYTF
TRBJ1-6,TRBV2,CASSPRGQNSPLHF
TRBJ2-1,TRBV6-5,CASSYSGSLYNEQFF
TRBJ2-1,TRBV2,CASSELTRVDEQFF
TRBJ1-6,TRBV4-1,CASSQETSDTYNSPLHF
TRBJ1-3,TRBV7-9,CASSSGLPSGNTIYF
TRBJ1-2,TRBV5-1,CASSHGQGANGYTF
TRBJ1-1,TRBV27,CASSSIRTGQRAFF
TRBJ1-1,TRBV5-1,CASSLQGGTEAFF
TRBJ2-3,TRBV18,CASSPPGHYTDTQYF
TRBJ1-2,TRBV12-3/TRBV12-4,CASSSSDRVGYTF
TRBJ2-1,TRBV24-1,CASEAGTGYNEQFF
TRBJ2-1,TRBV10-2,CASRGARTGNEQFF
TRBJ1-4,TRBV6-1,CASSEGERKLFF
TRBJ2-4,TRBV28,CAFVEGYPLLAKNIQYF
TRBJ2-5,TRBV5-1,CASSLPGEETQYF
TRBJ1-1,TRBV5-1,CASSFAGNTEAFF
TRBJ2-7,TRBV11-2,CASSRDYNTYEQYF
TRBJ1-2,TRBV24-1,CATSDTSPGGFYGYTF
TRBJ2-3,TRBV6-5,CASRGLAVPDTQYF
TRBJ2-1,TRBV5-1,CASSPTGLRNEQFF
TRBJ1-5,TRBV7-9,CASSSFNQPQHF
TRBJ2-5,TRBV9,CASSVGGSSQETQYF
TRBJ1-6,TRBV28,CASSSSMSPLHF
TRBJ1-5,TRBV11-2,CASSFGGGASFQPQHF
TRBJ1-2,TRBV3-1/TRBV3-2,CASSQRQGNYGYTF
TRBJ2-4,TRBV6-5,CASRSTGLNIQYF
TRBJ1-1,TRBV21-1,CASSYLGRDRKDENTEAFF